The 4 T cell receptor beta chains presented below share a single source sample, sequenced in a study of OX40 agonist ivuxolimab in advanced cancers. Assay used: immunoSEQ multiplex PCR; TCRdb lists only in-frame clones, some missing. The table records 50,000 to 65,000 clones, 70% to 90% of them present only once. The sample consisted of CD4+ or CD8+ T cells sorted from blood, taken in a trial of the OX40 agonist ivuxolimab. The receptors were gathered from an adult with an advanced solid tumor such as melanoma, head and neck, liver or kidney cancer.

This chain joins TRBV2 and TRBJ1-4; D is possibly TRBD1 (6 bases). Germline CDR1 SNHLY, CDR2 FYNNEI. The CDR3 extends over 13 amino acids. The V end was cut by 4 bases, the J end by 5 bases, with 8 bases between. CDR3 DNA sequence: TGTGCCAGCAGTGGACAGGTGAATGAAAAACTGTTTTTT. Protein: CASSGQVNEKLFF.

The rearrangement uses TRBV6-6 and TRBJ1-1, with D maybe TRBD1 (6 bases). Trimming cost V 4 bases and J 10 bases, with 13 bases left between them. This CDR3 is built from 12 residues. Germline V gives CDR1 MNHNY, CDR2 SVGAGI (reference sequence). In nucleotides, the CDR3 is TGTGCCAGCAGTTCCGCCGACAGGCGAGCTTTCTTT. It is translated as CASSSADRRAFF.

V usage is TRBV13 and J usage is TRBJ2-1; 14 bases align to TRBD2. V lost 2 bases to trimming and J lost 10 bases; unmatched junction nucleotides: 4. Germline CDR1 reads PRHDT; CDR2 reads FYEKMQ (reference sequence). The CDR3 loop spans 15 amino acids. DNA for the CDR3: TGTGCCAGCAGCTTAATGGGACTAGCGGGAGAGGAGCAGTTCTTC. Amino acid sequence: CASSLMGLAGEEQFF. Full variable domain (outside the CDR3, taken from reference TRBV13 and TRBJ2-1): AAGVIQSPRHLIKEKRETATLKCYPIPRHDTVYWYQQGPGQDPQFLISFYEKMQSDKGSIPDRFSAQQFSDYHSELNMSSLELGDSALYFCASSLMGLAGEEQFFGPGTRLTVL.

The CDR3 region has the DNA TGTGCCAGCAGCACGTCGGGGAAGGAGGCTTTCTTT. This codes for CASSTSGKEAFF. The J gene is TRBJ1-1, the V gene TRBV28; D not resolved. Germline V lookup: CDR1 MDHEN, CDR2 SYDVKM. This CDR3 contains 12 residues. Trimming stripped 6 bases from V and 11 bases from J, with 16 bases between. Drawing the rest from reference TRBV28 and TRBJ1-1, the complete variable domain is DVKVTQSSRYLVKRTGEKVFLECVQDMDHENMFWYRQDPGLGLRLIYFSYDVKMKEKGDIPEGYSVSREKKERFSLILESASTNQTSMYLCASSTSGKEAFFGQGTRLTVV.